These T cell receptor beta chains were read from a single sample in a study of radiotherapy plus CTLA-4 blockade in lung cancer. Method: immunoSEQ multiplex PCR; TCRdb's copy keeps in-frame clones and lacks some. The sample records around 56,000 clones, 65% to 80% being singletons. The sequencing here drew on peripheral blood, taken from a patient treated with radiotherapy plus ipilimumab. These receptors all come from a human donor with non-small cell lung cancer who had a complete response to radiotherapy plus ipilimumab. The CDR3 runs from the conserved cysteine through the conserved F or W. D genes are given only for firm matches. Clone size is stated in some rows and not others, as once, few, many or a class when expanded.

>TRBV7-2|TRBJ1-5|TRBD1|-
TGTGCCAGCAGCTTAAGTAGGGGGCAATTGAATCAGCCCCAGCATTTT
CASSLSRGQLNQPQHF
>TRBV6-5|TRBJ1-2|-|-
TGTGCCAGCAGCCCCAACTCGGACAGATTCCATGGCTACACCTTC
CASSPNSDRFHGYTF
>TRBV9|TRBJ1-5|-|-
TGTGCCAGCAGCTATGGTTCCGGAGGGGATCAGCCCCAGCATTTT
CASSYGSGGDQPQHF
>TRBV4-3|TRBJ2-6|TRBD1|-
TGCGCCAGCAGCCGCGCACCGGGACAGGGTCCCTCTGGGGCCAACGTCCTGACTTTC
CASSRAPGQGPSGANVLTF
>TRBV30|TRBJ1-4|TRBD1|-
TGTGCCTTCAGCGGGACAGGGTGGGAAAAACTGTTTTTT
CAFSGTGWEKLFF
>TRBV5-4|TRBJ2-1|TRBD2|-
TGTGCCAGCAGCTTGACGAGACTAGCGGCTGGCAATGAGCAGTTCTTC
CASSLTRLAAGNEQFF
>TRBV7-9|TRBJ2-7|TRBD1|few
TGTGCCAGCAGCTCTAAATGGGACAGGGCCTGGTACGAGCAGTACTTC
CASSSKWDRAWYEQYF
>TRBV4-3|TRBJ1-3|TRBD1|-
TGCGCCAGCAGCCTGGGACAGGGCTCTGGAAACACCATATATTTT
CASSLGQGSGNTIYF
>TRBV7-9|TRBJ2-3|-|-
TGTGCCAGCAGCTTAGCAGCGGGTCGACGAGATACGCAGTATTTT
CASSLAAGRRDTQYF
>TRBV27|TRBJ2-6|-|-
TGTGCCAGCAGTTTCTACGTCTCTGGGGCCAACGTCCTGACTTTC
CASSFYVSGANVLTF
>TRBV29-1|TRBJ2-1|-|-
TGCAGCGCTGGGACTCTGAATGAGCAGTTCTTC
CSAGTLNEQFF
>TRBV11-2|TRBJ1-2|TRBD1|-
TGTGCCAGCAGCCTCGGATACGGGACAGCTATGTTGGTCACCTTC
CASSLGYGTAMLVTF
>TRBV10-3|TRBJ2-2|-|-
TGTGCCACCTTAGCGGAGCCGAACACCGGGGAGCTGTTTTTT
CATLAEPNTGELFF
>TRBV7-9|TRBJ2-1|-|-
TGTGCCAGCAGCTCTCCAAAGGCAGGGCCCTCCTACAATGAGCAGTTCTTC
CASSSPKAGPSYNEQFF
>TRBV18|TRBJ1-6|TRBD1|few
TGTGCCAGCTCACCTGTCCGGGACAGTAACTCACCCCTCCACTTT
CASSPVRDSNSPLHF
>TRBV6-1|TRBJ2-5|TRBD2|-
TGTGCCAGCAGTGAACCTAGCGGGGGGGCCGCTGAGACCCAGTACTTC
CASSEPSGGAAETQYF
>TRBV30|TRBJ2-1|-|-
TGTGCCTTTGGGCCGTCCGTCTATGAGCAGTTCTTC
CAFGPSVYEQFF
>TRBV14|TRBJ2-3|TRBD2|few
TGTGCCAGCAGCTTACATCGACTAGCGGGAGTCCCACCCGCAGCAGATACGCAGTATTTT
CASSLHRLAGVPPAADTQYF
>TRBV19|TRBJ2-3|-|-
TGTGCCAGTAGTATCGGCAGGTCAGGCATTACGCAGTATTTT
CASSIGRSGITQYF
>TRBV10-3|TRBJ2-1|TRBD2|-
TGTGCCATCAGACCTGGACTAGCGGGAGATAAAGATGAGCAGTTCTTC
CAIRPGLAGDKDEQFF
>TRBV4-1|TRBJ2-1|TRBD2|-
TGCGCCAGCAGCCAAGCCGGACTAGCGGGAGTTGGGGGGGGCAATGAGCAGTTCTTC
CASSQAGLAGVGGGNEQFF
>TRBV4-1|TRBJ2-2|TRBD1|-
TGCGCCAGCAGCCACACCACGTTACAGGGGGCAGGAACCGGGGAGCTGTTTTTT
CASSHTTLQGAGTGELFF
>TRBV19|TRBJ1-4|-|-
TGTGCCAGTAGTATAGGTCTCGGCAGGGGTAGTGAAAAACTGTTTTTT
CASSIGLGRGSEKLFF
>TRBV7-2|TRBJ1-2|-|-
TGTGCCAGCAGCCTAGAATCCGTGCGGGGCTTTTATGGCTACACCTTC
CASSLESVRGFYGYTF
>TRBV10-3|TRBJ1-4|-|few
TGTGCCATCAGTGAGTCGGGGTTTTGGTGGGGCAGGGAAAAACTGTTTTTT
CAISESGFWWGREKLFF
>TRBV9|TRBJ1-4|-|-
TGTGCCAGCAGCGTAGAACCTGCGAGGGGGAAACTGTTTTTT
CASSVEPARGKLFF
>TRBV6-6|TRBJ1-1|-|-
TGTGCCAGCAGATTCACAGTTAACACTGAAGCTTTCTTT
CASRFTVNTEAFF
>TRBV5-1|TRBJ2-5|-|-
TGCGCCAGCAGCTTGGATGCCGGGGAGACCCAGTACTTC
CASSLDAGETQYF
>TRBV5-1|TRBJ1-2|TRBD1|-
TGCGCCAGCAGCTTGGACACAACAGGGGGCAGGGGAGGCTACACCTTC
CASSLDTTGGRGGYTF
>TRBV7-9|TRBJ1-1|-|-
TGTGCCAGCAGCCGAGGCCCACCTGAAGCTTTCTTT
CASSRGPPEAFF
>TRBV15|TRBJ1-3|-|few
TGTGCCACCCAAAAACGCGAGGGAAACACCATATATTTT
CATQKREGNTIYF
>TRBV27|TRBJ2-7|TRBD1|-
TGTGCCAGCAGCCGACAGGGGGCAAAAGAGCAGTACTTC
CASSRQGAKEQYF
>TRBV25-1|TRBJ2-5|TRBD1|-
TGTGCCAGCAGTAGGGGACAGGTGGGGGAGACCCAGTACTTC
CASSRGQVGETQYF
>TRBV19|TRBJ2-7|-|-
TGTGCCAGCCAGTCGGAGTACGAGCAGTACTTC
CASQSEYEQYF
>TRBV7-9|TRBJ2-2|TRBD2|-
TGTGCCAGCAGCTTAGTCGGCGGGAGGGGCACCGGGGAGCTGTTTTTT
CASSLVGGRGTGELFF
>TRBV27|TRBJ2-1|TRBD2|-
TGTGCCAGCAGTTCCCTCGAGCGGGGATCCTACAATGAGCAGTTCTTC
CASSSLERGSYNEQFF
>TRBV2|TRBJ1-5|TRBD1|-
TGTGCCAGCAGTGAACAGGGGGCTAATCAGCCCCAGCATTTT
CASSEQGANQPQHF
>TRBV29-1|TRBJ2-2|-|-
TGCAGCGTTCAACAGGCGAACACCGGGGAGCTGTTTTTT
CSVQQANTGELFF
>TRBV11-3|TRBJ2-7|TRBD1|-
TGTGCCAGCAGCTTGACAGGGGATACCTACGAGCAGTACTTC
CASSLTGDTYEQYF
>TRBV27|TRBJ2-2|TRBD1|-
TGTGCCAGCAGTTTGGACAGGGACACCGGGGAGCTGTTTTTT
CASSLDRDTGELFF
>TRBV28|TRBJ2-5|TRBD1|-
TGTGCCAGCAGTTCCCCCCGGGACAGTAAAGGAGAGACCCAGTACTTC
CASSSPRDSKGETQYF
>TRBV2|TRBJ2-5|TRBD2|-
TGTGCCAGGACGGGACTAGCGGGGCTTGACTTAGAGACCCAGTACTTC
CARTGLAGLDLETQYF